This TCR beta chain was sequenced in a study of T cells after yellow fever vaccination. This clonotype was recorded a few times. TCRdb called the 5' RACE reads again in MiXCR, with one record for every CDR3 protein. Here the sample spans 200,000 to 300,000 distinct CDR3 sequences, roughly 6.8% being singletons. The source was CD4+ T cells sorted from PBMCs, collected on the day of the yellow fever booster vaccination. The TCR originated in a man aged 25 to 40 who received the YFV17D yellow fever vaccine.

CDR3 DNA sequence: TGCGCCAGCAGCCAAGATACTCACCAGTCGGGTGAGCAGTTCTTC. It yields the protein CASSQDTHQSGEQFF. V usage is TRBV4-3 and J usage is TRBJ2-1; D is ambiguous. Germline V gene data show CDR1 as LGHNA and CDR2 as YSLEER. V gave up 0 bases and J gave up 9 bases, with 15 bases separating them. This CDR3 spans 15 amino acids.